This TCR beta chain was identified in a study of beta chain features in type 1 diabetes (dated by TCRdb to the late 2010s). Regarding the research as a whole: Patients and healthy donors did not differ in mean age, gender distribution, total cell number or subset yield. A total of roughly 100 million sorted cells were examined across all samples, and the number of cells per subset was strongly correlated with RNA yield. In the study, recently diagnosed type 1 diabetes patients and matched healthy donors were compared on the TCRB repertoires of their sorted circulating CD4+ T cell subsets. Regulatory and stem cell-like memory subsets were obtained from only 8 patients and roughly 8 healthy donors, while naive and central memory subsets were obtained from all 30 or so donors.

All of the isolated RNA was reverse transcribed with the High Capacity cDNA Reverse Transcription Kit, so expressed TCRB transcripts were sequenced. Deep immunoSEQ sequencing was applied to naive, central memory and regulatory T cell samples, giving an average of around 3.4 million total reads per sample. Sorted cells were lysed in RLT buffer, and RNA was extracted using DNase-treated RNeasy Micro or Mini kits according to cell number. To prevent cross-contamination, every cell subset was processed on its own, while patient and healthy donor samples were processed together. The immunoSEQ multiplex PCR was used to amplify TCRB sequences from cDNA, yielding 87-bp fragments that span the CDR3 region. The amplicons were sequenced using the Illumina HiSeq platform. Per the authors' processing: PCR bias was corrected computationally using synthetic template baselines, and reads within Hamming distance 2 were collapsed, with unmergeable singletons discarded. Reads were aligned against IMGT to assign V, D and J genes, CDR3 length and insertions or deletions at six rearrangement sites. Within each subset, clonotype counts were normalized to sorted cell number, and only after that were true diversity and Gini coefficients computed with the tcR R package. The overlap coefficient, calculated on TCRB nucleotide sequences, was used to quantify repertoire sharing. In TCRdb, the immuneACCESS table is reduced to in-frame sequences with V and J assigned. These tables do not hold every clone; where another copy was compared, an unresolved V gene accounts for under half, and the others remain unexplained. That table is the source of V, J and clone size, and D and trimming were worked out from the DNA. The sample includes 310,000 or so clones, with roughly 8% observed a single time. Around 0.44% of the sample is held by the ten biggest clonotypes.

Points on this clone: The antigen this receptor binds is unknown. Base qualities are not at hand, and no much larger clone is one base apart.

Study-level results and caveats: Naive, central memory and regulatory TCRB repertoires appeared to be more alike among patients than among healthy donors. Shorter templates might be favored by PCR, yet because patient and control samples were amplified and corrected together, any such skew would affect both groups equally. A moderate but significant shortening of TCRB CDR3 length was observed in type 1 diabetes patients in all four CD4+ subsets. Because cDNA rather than genomic DNA was sequenced, highly expressing activated cells could have been over-represented, although no difference in activation and CD3 levels was found between groups. Fewer insertions and more nucleotide deletions at VDJ recombination sites were observed in patients with type 1 diabetes, implying thymic rearrangement abnormalities. HLA sub-analyses involved small numbers of individuals, so any influence of HLA type on TCRB rearrangement remained unresolved.

From each donor, a single peripheral blood sample of approximately 110 mL on average was drawn into heparinised tubes. Using a panel that included CD45RO, CCR7, CD25, CD127, CD95 and CD27, naive, central memory, regulatory and stem cell-like memory CD4+ T cells were sorted on a BD FACSAria II. A purity above 98% was achieved for all sorted populations. PBMCs were isolated immediately by Lymphoprep density gradient centrifugation and stained directly without culture. To minimize batch effects, samples were stained and sorted in pairs, one healthy donor with one patient per experiment. This sequence originates from a woman between 18 and 30 years old in good health. Sequencing input: central memory CD4+ T cells from blood.

The CDR3 region reads CASSLSGPKNTGELFF. Here is the DNA: TGCGCCAGCAGCTTGTCAGGACCCAAAAACACCGGGGAGCTGTTTTTT. The chain couples TRBV5-1 to TRBJ2-2; no confident D gene assignment can be made. Trimming costs V 1 base and J 2 bases, and their ends lie 12 bases apart. The CDR3 starts with the cysteine, ends with the phenylalanine, and has 16 residues. Only the CDR3 DNA stays, 48 bases, in frame from base 1. According to the germline V gene, CDR1 reads SGHRS and CDR2 reads YFSETQ.